Given below is one TCR beta chain in context. This entry comes from a study of shared clonotypes between healthy human individuals. This CDR3 has 13 residues. Germline values: CDR1 ENHRY, CDR2 SYGVKD. V was cut by 10 bases and J by 4 bases, with 15 bases left in between. Libraries were prepared by immunoSEQ multiplex PCR; TCRdb keeps only in-frame clonotypes and omits some of them. The sample includes about 1.1 million clones, 78% of them seen just once. The chain employs TRBV10-3 and TRBJ2-3; tentatively, D is TRBD1 or TRBD2 (6 bases each). Sequenced input: memory CD4+ T cells from PBMCs. Subset reported: CD45RA-negative fraction. This sequence was found in a man aged 18 to 30 in good health. Some clones in this sample may be carry-over from other donors' samples. This CDR3 reads CATKGGLADTQYF. CDR3 DNA: TGTGCCACCAAGGGGGGATTGGCAGATACGCAGTATTTT.